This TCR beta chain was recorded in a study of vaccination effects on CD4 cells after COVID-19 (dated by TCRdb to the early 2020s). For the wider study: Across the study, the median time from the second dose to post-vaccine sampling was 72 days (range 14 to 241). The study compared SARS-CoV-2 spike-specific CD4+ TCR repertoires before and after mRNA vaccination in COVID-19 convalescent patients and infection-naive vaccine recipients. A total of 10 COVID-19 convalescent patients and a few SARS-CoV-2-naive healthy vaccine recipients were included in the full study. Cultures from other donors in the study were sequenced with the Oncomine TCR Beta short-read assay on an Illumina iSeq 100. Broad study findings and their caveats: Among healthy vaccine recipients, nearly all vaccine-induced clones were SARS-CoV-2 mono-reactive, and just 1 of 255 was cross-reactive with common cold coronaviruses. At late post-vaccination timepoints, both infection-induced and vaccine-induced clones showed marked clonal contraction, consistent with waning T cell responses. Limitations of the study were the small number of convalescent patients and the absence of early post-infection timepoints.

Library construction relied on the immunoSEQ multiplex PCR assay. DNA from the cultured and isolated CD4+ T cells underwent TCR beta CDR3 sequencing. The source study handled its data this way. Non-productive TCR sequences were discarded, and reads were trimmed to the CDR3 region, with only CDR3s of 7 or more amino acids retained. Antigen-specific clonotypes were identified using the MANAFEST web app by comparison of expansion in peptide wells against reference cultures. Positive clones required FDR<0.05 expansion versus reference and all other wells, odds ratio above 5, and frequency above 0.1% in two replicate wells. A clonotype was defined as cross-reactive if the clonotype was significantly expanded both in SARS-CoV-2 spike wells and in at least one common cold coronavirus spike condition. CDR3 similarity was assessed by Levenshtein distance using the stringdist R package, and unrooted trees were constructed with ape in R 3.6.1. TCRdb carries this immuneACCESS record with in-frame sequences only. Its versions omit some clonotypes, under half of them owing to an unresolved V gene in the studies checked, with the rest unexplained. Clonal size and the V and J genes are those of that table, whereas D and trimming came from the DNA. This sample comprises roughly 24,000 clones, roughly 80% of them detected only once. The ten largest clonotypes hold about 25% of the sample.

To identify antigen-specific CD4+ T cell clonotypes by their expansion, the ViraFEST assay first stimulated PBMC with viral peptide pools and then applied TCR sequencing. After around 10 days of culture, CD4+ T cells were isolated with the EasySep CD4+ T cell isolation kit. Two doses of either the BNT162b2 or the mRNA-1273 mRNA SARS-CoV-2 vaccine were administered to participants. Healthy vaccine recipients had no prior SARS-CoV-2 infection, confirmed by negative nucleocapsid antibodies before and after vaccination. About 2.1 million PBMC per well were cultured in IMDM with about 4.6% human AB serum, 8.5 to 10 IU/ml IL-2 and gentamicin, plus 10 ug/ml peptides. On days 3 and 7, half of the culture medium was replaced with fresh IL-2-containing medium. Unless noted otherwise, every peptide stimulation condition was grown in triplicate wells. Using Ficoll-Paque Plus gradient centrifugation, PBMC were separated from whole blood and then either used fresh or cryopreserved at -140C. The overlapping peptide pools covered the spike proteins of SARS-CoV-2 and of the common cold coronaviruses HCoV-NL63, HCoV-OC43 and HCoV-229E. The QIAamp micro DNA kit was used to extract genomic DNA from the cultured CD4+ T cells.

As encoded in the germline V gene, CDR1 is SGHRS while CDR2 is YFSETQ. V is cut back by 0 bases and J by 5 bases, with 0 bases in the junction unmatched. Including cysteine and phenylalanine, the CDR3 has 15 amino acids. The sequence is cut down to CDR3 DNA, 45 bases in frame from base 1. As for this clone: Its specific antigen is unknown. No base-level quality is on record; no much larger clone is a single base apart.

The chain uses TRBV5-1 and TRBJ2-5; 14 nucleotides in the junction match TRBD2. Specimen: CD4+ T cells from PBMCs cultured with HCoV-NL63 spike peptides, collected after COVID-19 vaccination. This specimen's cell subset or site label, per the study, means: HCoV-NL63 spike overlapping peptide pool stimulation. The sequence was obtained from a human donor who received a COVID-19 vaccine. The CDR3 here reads CASSLGLAGGETQYF. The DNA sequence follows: TGCGCCAGCAGCTTGGGACTAGCGGGGGGGGAGACCCAGTACTTC.